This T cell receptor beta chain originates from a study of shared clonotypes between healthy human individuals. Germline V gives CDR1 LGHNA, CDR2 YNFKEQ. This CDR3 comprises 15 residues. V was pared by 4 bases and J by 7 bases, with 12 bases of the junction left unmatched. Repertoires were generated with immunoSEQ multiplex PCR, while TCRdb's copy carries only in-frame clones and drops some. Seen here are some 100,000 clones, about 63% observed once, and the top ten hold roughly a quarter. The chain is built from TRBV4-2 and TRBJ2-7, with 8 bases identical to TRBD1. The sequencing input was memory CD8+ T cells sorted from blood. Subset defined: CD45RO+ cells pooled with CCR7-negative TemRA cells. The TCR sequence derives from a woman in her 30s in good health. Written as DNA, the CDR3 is TGTGCCAGCAGCCCCATGACAGGGGCCACGGGGGAGCAGTACTTC. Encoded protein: CASSPMTGATGEQYF.